This T cell receptor (beta chain) came from a study of cytomegalovirus exposure and HLA in healthy donors. In the case of this clone: No antigen is known for it.

This CDR3 region has 15 residues. From germline, CDR1 is LNHDA and CDR2 SQIVND (reference sequence). V lost 7 bases and J lost 3, with 15 bases in between. With 60 Vbeta and 13 Jbeta primers, the PCR was carried out. Per the study methods: About 11 million of the 60 million to 80 million unique TCR beta chains counted in a later analysis were shared. Here immunoSEQ multiplex PCR was the method, and the copy in TCRdb shows in-frame clones only, minus some. The DNA gave D and trimming, while V, J and clone size come from that table. The table lists fewer than 200,000 clones, roughly 80% of them singletons. Points from the study as a whole: Presence/absence comparisons presumed near-even sequencing depth among donors.

This sequence was found in a man aged 45-60 years in good health and CMV-seropositive. The chain couples TRBV19 to TRBJ1-4, with D unclear. Sequenced input: PBMCs. DNA of the CDR3: TGTGCCAGTACTCCCTGGTCTGGAGCTAATGAAAAACTGTTTTTT. Translation: CASTPWSGANEKLFF.